The entry below gives a single T cell receptor beta chain sequence along with its context. Antigen: not known. The sample comes from a study of cytomegalovirus exposure and HLA in healthy donors. General study points: The study had only CMV serostatus as immune exposure information. Common viral pathogens (according to a later analysis) appeared linked to several of the most significant clusters.

The PCR contained 60 Vbeta and 13 Jbeta primers. The assay was immunoSEQ multiplex PCR, and TCRdb's table has in-frame clones only and misses some. In the table there are about 150,000 clones, nearly 80% of which are singletons. This CDR3 is built from 14 residues. V was trimmed by 8 bases and J by 9 bases, leaving 20 bases between them. Per the germline V gene, CDR1 is SNHLY and CDR2 is FYNNEI. The chain carries TRBV2 and TRBJ2-1; D may be TRBD1 (6 bases). Sequencing was carried out using PBMCs. This clonotype originated in a woman aged 30 to 39 in good health and CMV-seronegative. The CDR3 is CASGGRGTVGEQFF. The CDR3 nucleotides read TGTGCCAGCGGAGGCAGGGGCACAGTCGGTGAGCAGTTCTTC. The entire variable domain, with the rest obtained from reference TRBV2 and TRBJ2-1, is as follows: EPEVTQTPSHQVTQMGQEVILRCVPISNHLYFYWYRQILGQKVEFLVSFYNNEISEKSEIFDDQFSVERPDGSNFTLKIRSTKLEDSAMYFCASGGRGTVGEQFFGPGTRLTVL.